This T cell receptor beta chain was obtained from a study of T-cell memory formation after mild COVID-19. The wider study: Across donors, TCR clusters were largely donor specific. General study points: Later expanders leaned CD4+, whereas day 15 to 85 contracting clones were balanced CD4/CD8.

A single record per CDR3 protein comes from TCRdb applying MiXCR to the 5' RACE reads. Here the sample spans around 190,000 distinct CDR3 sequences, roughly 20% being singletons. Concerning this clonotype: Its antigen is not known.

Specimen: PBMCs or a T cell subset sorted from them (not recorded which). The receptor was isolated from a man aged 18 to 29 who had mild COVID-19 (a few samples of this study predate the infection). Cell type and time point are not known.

The CDR3 spells CAWTHGWRGYKNIQYF. As DNA, the CDR3 is TGTGCCTGGACCCATGGTTGGAGGGGATACAAAAACATTCAGTACTTC. V is TRBV30 and J is TRBJ2-4; possible D gene TRBD2, 6 bases. CDR3 length equals 16 residues. Looked up from germline, CDR1 is GTSNPN and CDR2 is SVGIG (reference sequence). The V end lost 4 bases, the J end lost 3 bases, and 19 bases lay between the germline ends.